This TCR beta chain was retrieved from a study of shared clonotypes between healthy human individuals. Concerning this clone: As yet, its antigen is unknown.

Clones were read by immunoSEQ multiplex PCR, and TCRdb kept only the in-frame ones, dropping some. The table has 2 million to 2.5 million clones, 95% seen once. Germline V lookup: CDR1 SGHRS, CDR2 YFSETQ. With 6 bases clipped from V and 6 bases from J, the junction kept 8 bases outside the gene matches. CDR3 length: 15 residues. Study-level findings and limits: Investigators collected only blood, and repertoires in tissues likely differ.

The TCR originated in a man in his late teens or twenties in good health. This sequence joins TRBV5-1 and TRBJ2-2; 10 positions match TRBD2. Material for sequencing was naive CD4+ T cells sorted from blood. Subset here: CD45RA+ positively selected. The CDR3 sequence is CASTNLAGVPGELFF. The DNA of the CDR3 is TGCGCCAGCACAAACCTAGCGGGAGTGCCCGGGGAGCTGTTTTTT.